Listed below are T cell receptor beta chains from one sample, sequenced in a study of OX40 agonist ivuxolimab in advanced cancers. Libraries were prepared by immunoSEQ multiplex PCR; TCRdb keeps only in-frame clonotypes and omits some of them. The table has around 66,000 clones, around 85% seen once. Sequenced here: CD4+ or CD8+ T cells sorted from blood, sampled in a trial of the OX40 agonist ivuxolimab. The receptors stem from an adult with an advanced solid tumor such as melanoma, head and neck, liver or kidney cancer. CDR3s leave out the opening cysteine and the closing phenylalanine or tryptophan.

>TRBV7-3|8|TRBJ2-1
ASSLGEQF
>TRBV30|13|TRBJ2-6
AWSVGLKGTNVLT
>TRBV19|11|TRBJ1-2
ASAQLRNYGYT
>TRBV28|12|TRBJ1-3
ASGTGNSGNTIY
>TRBV6-4|12|TRBJ1-4
ASSDPGPGEKLF
>TRBV18|12|TRBJ2-7
ASSGTGGAYEQY
>TRBV5-6|12|TRBJ2-7
ASREAGATYEQY
>TRBV28|13|TRBJ2-6
ASSSTGAGANVLT
>TRBV11-1|15|TRBJ1-6
ASSAGSSSSYNSPLH
>TRBV6-1|12|TRBJ2-1
ASSEETGRNEQF
>TRBV5-1|11|TRBJ1-1
ASSSAGHTEAF
>TRBV7-8|11|TRBJ2-7
ASSSDRGAEQY
>TRBV11-2|13|TRBJ1-3
ASSLAGGSGNTIY
>TRBV5-4|13|TRBJ2-1
ASSRSTGGGYEQF
>TRBV5-1|13|TRBJ2-5
ASSLARIPQETQY